The 20 T cell receptor beta chains given below trace back to one sample, sequenced in a study of blood T cell repertoires in COVID-19. TCRdb's table, derived via immunoSEQ multiplex PCR, lists solely in-frame clones and lacks some. The table records about 150,000 clones, roughly 80% of them present only once. Sequenced sample: peripheral blood. Receptor source: a woman older than 75 with COVID-19, enrolled during active disease.

This chain joins TRBV20-1 and TRBJ2-5; D perhaps matches TRBD2 (7 bases). This CDR3 is 14 amino acids long. The V end lost 3 bases, the J end lost 5 bases, and 16 bases lay between the germline ends. Per germline, CDR1 DFQATT and CDR2 SNEGSKA (reference sequence). Written as DNA, the CDR3 is TGCAGTGCTAGTCGGGGGGACCAGGGGGAGACCCAGTACTTC. Its protein is CSASRGDQGETQYF.

This chain uses TRBV6-5 with TRBJ2-1; D is perhaps TRBD1 (5 bases). Per germline, CDR1 MNHEY and CDR2 SVGAGI. The CDR3 consists of 11 residues. Trimming left V 10 bases short and J 7 bases short, with 11 bases between. CDR3 DNA sequence: TGTGCCACTCAGGGTGTTAATGAGCAGTTCTTC. This translates into CATQGVNEQFF.

The chain recombines TRBV6-5 with TRBJ1-2; unclear D gene. V gave up 5 bases and J gave up 5 bases, with 12 bases separating them. This CDR3 is 13 amino acids long. Germline V gene data show CDR1 as MNHEY and CDR2 as SVGAGI. The CDR3 coding sequence is TGTGCCAGCAGTACGATTCTCGGGTATGGCTACACCTTC. The encoded protein is CASSTILGYGYTF.

The rearrangement joins TRBV2 to TRBJ1-3; D gene ambiguous. Between the trimmed V and J ends, which lost 6 bases and 8 bases, there was a span of 8 bases. From germline, CDR1 is SNHLY and CDR2 FYNNEI. The CDR3 extends over 11 amino acids. The CDR3 here is CASSDEDTIYF. The CDR3 DNA is TGTGCCAGCAGCGATGAGGACACCATATATTTT.

V usage is TRBV14 and J usage is TRBJ1-4; D is uncertain. Trimming left V 8 bases short and J 3 bases short, with 13 bases between. The germline gives CDR1 SGHDN, CDR2 FVKESK. The CDR3 contains 14 residues. CDR3 protein: CASAPRVANEKLFF. In DNA form, the CDR3 reads TGTGCCAGCGCGCCTCGGGTAGCTAATGAAAAACTGTTTTTT. The full variable domain, rest sourced from reference TRBV14 and TRBJ1-4, is EAGVTQFPSHSVIEKGQTVTLRCDPISGHDNLYWYRRVMGKEIKFLLHFVKESKQDESGMPNNRFLAERTGGTYSTLKVQPAELEDSGVYFCASAPRVANEKLFFGSGTQLSVL.

This clone was counted once. The chain links TRBV5-1 to TRBJ2-1, with 10 bases aligning to TRBD2. This CDR3 is 16 amino acids long. Germline assignment: CDR1 SGHRS and CDR2 YFSETQ. V was pared by 4 bases and J by 7 bases, with 11 bases of the junction left unmatched. In DNA form, the CDR3 reads TGCGCCAGCAGCCTACTTTTAGCGGGGGGCCAAAATGAGCAGTTCTTC. It yields the protein CASSLLLAGGQNEQFF.

The chain combines TRBV7-9 with TRBJ1-2, with a weak D call TRBD1 (6 bases). The CDR3 runs to 13 residues. Trimming shortened V by 1 base and J by 6 bases, and 9 bases separated the two germline ends. CDR1 is SEHNR and CDR2 is FQNEAQ in the germline V gene (reference sequence). CDR3 region: CASSLGEGDGYTF. For the CDR3, the DNA is TGTGCCAGCAGCTTAGGGGAGGGGGATGGCTACACCTTC.

The V and J genes are TRBV25-1 and TRBJ1-2, with D possibly TRBD1 on 6 matching bases. CDR3 length equals 12 residues. Germline V gene sequence: CDR1 MGHDK, CDR2 SYGVNS. V shed 5 bases and J shed 4 bases, with 8 bases lying between them. The CDR3 nucleotides are TGTGCCAGCAGTCCGACAGGCTATGGCTACACCTTC. Translated: CASSPTGYGYTF.

The chain uses TRBV6-6 and TRBJ2-7, with a possible D match to TRBD1 (5 bases). Germline CDR1 is MNHNY and CDR2 is SVGAGI (reference sequence). Trimming shortened V by 5 bases and J by 2 bases, and 13 bases separated the two germline ends. There are 14 residues in the CDR3. The CDR3 DNA reads as TGTGCCAGCAGTACCCCAGGGCCCCCCTACGAGCAGTACTTC. It yields the protein CASSTPGPPYEQYF.

This clone is a singleton in its sample. This chain joins TRBV5-6 and TRBJ2-7; maybe TRBD2 (5 bases). The CDR3 length is 13 residues. V gave up 4 bases and J gave up 4 bases, with 12 bases separating them. The germline V gene encodes CDR1 SGHDT and CDR2 YYEEEE. Written as DNA, the CDR3 is TGTGCCAGCAGCCCCAGAAGCGGATACGAGCAGTACTTC. Translated, it gives CASSPRSGYEQYF.

This rearrangement joins TRBV7-9 to TRBJ2-7, with D perhaps TRBD2 (5 bases). The V end was cut by 5 bases, the J end by 3 bases, with 11 bases between. CDR1 is SEHNR and CDR2 is FQNEAQ in the germline V gene (reference sequence). This CDR3 comprises 13 residues. The CDR3 DNA sequence: TGTGCCAGCAGCGAGATGAGCGGCTACGAGCAGTACTTC. Its protein is CASSEMSGYEQYF.

This clone came up once. The chain joins TRBV5-4 to TRBJ1-2; no clear D gene. Germline V gene data show CDR1 as SGHNT and CDR2 as YYREEE (reference sequence). The V end lost 0 bases, the J end lost 5 bases, and 17 bases lay between the germline ends. The CDR3 covers 16 residues. The CDR3 nucleotides are TGTGCCAGCAGCTTGGAATCGACCAACCTCGGGTATGGCTACACCTTC. Protein product: CASSLESTNLGYGYTF.

This sequence joins TRBV5-1 and TRBJ2-1, with 8 nucleotides matching TRBD1. The length of the CDR3 is 15 residues. The V gene's germline CDR1 is SGHRS and CDR2 YFSETQ. Germline trimming cut 4 bases from V and 6 bases from J; bases unmatched to any gene: 9. DNA of the CDR3: TGCGCCAGCAGCCGGCGTGGGACAGGTGGCAATGAGCAGTTCTTC. Its protein product is CASSRRGTGGNEQFF.

The chain is built from TRBV2 and TRBJ2-3, with 8 bases identical to TRBD1. This CDR3 is built from 13 residues. Germline V gives CDR1 SNHLY, CDR2 FYNNEI. J lost 5 bases, V lost 10 bases, and 8 bases had no gene match. The CDR3 DNA sequence: TGTGCCAACGATGGACAGGGAATAGATACGCAGTATTTT. This translates into CANDGQGIDTQYF.

This sequence joins TRBV11-3 and TRBJ1-6, with D perhaps matching TRBD1 (6 bases). This CDR3 region has 14 residues. Germline CDR1 and CDR2: SGHNT and YENEEA. The germline V and J ends were trimmed by 3 bases and 7 bases, with 10 bases remaining between them. This CDR3 is CASSLTQGNSPLHF. The CDR3 nucleotides read TGTGCCAGCAGCTTGACCCAGGGGAATTCACCCCTCCACTTT.

The chain links TRBV28 to TRBJ1-2; no clear D. This CDR3 spans 16 amino acids. V was pared by 5 bases and J by 8 bases, with 24 bases between. Germline V lookup: CDR1 MDHEN, CDR2 SYDVKM. The CDR3 region is CASSPQRAGARRGYTF. Written as DNA, the CDR3 is TGTGCCAGCAGTCCCCAACGGGCGGGAGCTCGTCGAGGCTACACCTTC.

This rearrangement joins TRBV6-5 to TRBJ1-3; D not certain. V lost 1 base to trimming and J lost 2 bases, with 9 bases between them. There are 15 residues in the CDR3. Germline CDR1 MNHEY, CDR2 SVGAGI. CDR3 sequence: CASSYLGITGNTIYF. CDR3 nucleotide sequence: TGTGCCAGCAGTTACTTGGGCATCACTGGAAACACCATATATTTT.

V is TRBV27 and J is TRBJ1-2; 8 nucleotides align to TRBD1. The CDR3 length is 13 residues. Germline CDR1 MNHEY, CDR2 SMNVEV (reference sequence). The ends lost 6 bases at V and 6 bases at J; junction bases unmatched: 6. CDR3 in amino acids: CASRPTGGDGYTF. The CDR3 DNA reads TGTGCCAGCAGACCCACAGGGGGGGATGGCTACACCTTC.

This chain joins TRBV3-1 (or the pseudogene TRBV3-2) and TRBJ2-7; possible D gene TRBD2, 5 bases. Germline CDR1 and CDR2: LGHDT and YNNKEL (reference sequence). Trimming pared 0 bases from V and 10 bases from J, leaving 13 bases between. The CDR3 has 13 amino acids. The DNA for the CDR3 is TGTGCCAGCAGCCAAGATCACGGGGTCGTCCAGTACTTC. Protein: CASSQDHGVVQYF.

The chain combines TRBV19 with TRBJ1-6, with D uncertain. This CDR3 spans 15 amino acids. V lost 6 bases and J 9 bases, leaving 18 bases between the germline ends. Germline loops: CDR1 LNHDA, CDR2 SQIVND (reference sequence). In nucleotides, the CDR3 is TGTGCCAGTAGCCTAGAATACAGCGGAGGTTCACCCCTCCACTTT. It encodes CASSLEYSGGSPLHF.